One sample yielded the 8 T cell receptor beta chains listed below, sequenced in a study of CD8 T cells in Susac syndrome. RNA in amounts of roughly 0.5 to 1 ug was reverse transcribed with random hexamers. One entry per CDR3 protein, called by TCRdb with MiXCR from the immunoSEQ multiplex PCR reads. Of some 110,000 distinct CDR3 sequences listed, 90% to 95% were seen once; the top ten hold just under 0.095%. The sample was CD4+ T cells from PBMCs. The source of these receptors is a human donor with multiple sclerosis.

V and J are TRBV29-1 and TRBJ2-7; D might be TRBD1 (6 bases). Germline CDR1 is SQVTM and CDR2 is ANQGSEA. The length of the CDR3 is 11 residues. V was shortened by 6 bases and J by 4 bases, with 10 bases between the two germline ends. The CDR3 DNA reads TGCAGCGTCCTTACAGGGTACGAGCAGTACTTC. Protein: CSVLTGYEQYF.

The chain uses TRBV5-1 and TRBJ1-5, with TRBD1 matching 8 bases. Germline assignment: CDR1 SGHRS and CDR2 YFSETQ. V shed 2 bases, J shed 7 bases, and the junction held 8 bases outside the gene matches. This CDR3 contains 15 residues. This CDR3 reads CASSLQGGNIQPQHF. The CDR3 DNA reads TGCGCCAGCAGCTTACAGGGGGGAAATATCCAGCCCCAGCATTTT.

This sequence joins TRBV9 and TRBJ1-2; D is unresolved. Germline V CDR1 and CDR2: SGDLS, YYNGEE. CDR3 length: 9 amino acids. The V end was cut by 7 bases, the J end by 8 bases, with 6 bases between. This CDR3 reads CASWRGYTF. Written as DNA, the CDR3 is TGTGCCAGCTGGAGAGGCTACACCTTC.

Only a few counts were recorded for this clonotype. This chain links TRBV14 with TRBJ1-6; D unresolved. Germline-derived CDR1 and CDR2 are SGHDN and FVKESK. The ends were cut back, 1 base at V and 9 bases at J, with 4 bases in the middle. The CDR3 covers 12 residues. The DNA for the CDR3 is TGTGCCAGCAGCCAAGGTAGTTCACCCCTCCACTTT. Protein sequence: CASSQGSSPLHF.

This clonotype was counted between two and nine times. This chain uses TRBV5-6 with TRBJ2-7, with 9 nucleotides matching TRBD1. The CDR3 has 15 residues. V gave up 5 bases and J gave up 3 bases; unmatched junction bases: 9. CDR1 and CDR2 from the germline V gene are SGHDT and YYEEEE. The CDR3 nucleotides read TGTGCCAGCAGTCCTACAGGGGGCCCAAACTACGAGCAGTACTTC. Protein: CASSPTGGPNYEQYF.

The V gene is TRBV12-3 or TRBV12-4, the J gene TRBJ1-6; D is unclear. The V gene lost 1 base and the J gene lost 10 bases, with 11 bases spanning the gap. The CDR3 totals 14 residues. CDR3 in DNA: TGTGCCAGCAGTTTAGTCTCCTTAGGGTCACCCCTCCACTTT. It translates to CASSLVSLGSPLHF.

The chain carries TRBV9 and TRBJ2-3; D not resolved. CDR1 is SGDLS and CDR2 is YYNGEE in the germline V gene. The CDR3 covers 12 residues. The V and J ends lost 8 bases and 0 bases respectively, with 7 bases between them. Here the CDR3 DNA reads TGTGCCAGTAGGTACAGCACAGATACGCAGTATTTT. Amino acids: CASRYSTDTQYF.

The chain recombines TRBV29-1 with TRBJ2-1, with a possible D match to TRBD2 (5 bases). The germline V gene has CDR1 SQVTM and CDR2 ANQGSEA. The CDR3 loop spans 16 amino acids. Trimming removed 7 bases at V and 0 bases at J, with 19 bases between. The CDR3 loop is CSASSSGSSSYNEQFF. The DNA of the CDR3 is TGCAGCGCCTCCTCTTCGGGGTCGAGCTCCTACAATGAGCAGTTCTTC.